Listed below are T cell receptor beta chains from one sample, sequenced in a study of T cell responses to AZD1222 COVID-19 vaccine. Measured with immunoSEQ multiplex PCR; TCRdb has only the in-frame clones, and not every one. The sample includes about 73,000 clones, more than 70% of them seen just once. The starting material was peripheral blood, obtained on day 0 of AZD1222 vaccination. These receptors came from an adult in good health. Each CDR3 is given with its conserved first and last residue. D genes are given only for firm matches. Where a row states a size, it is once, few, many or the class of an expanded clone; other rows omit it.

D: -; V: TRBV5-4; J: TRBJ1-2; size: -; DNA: TGTGCCAGCAGCTTGGGCAGGGGCAACTATGGCTACACCTTC; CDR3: CASSLGRGNYGYTF
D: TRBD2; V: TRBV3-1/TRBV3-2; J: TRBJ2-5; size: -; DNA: TGTGCCAGCAGCGCCGGACTAGCGGGAGTCGGGAGAGAGACCCAGTACTTC; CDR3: CASSAGLAGVGRETQYF
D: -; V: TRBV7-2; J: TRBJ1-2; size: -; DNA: TGTGCCAGCAGCTTAGCGACCCGACAGAACTATGGCTACACCTTC; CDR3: CASSLATRQNYGYTF
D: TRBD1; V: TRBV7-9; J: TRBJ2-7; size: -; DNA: TGTGCCAGCAGCTTAGCGGGACAGGGACTCTACGAGCAGTACTTC; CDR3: CASSLAGQGLYEQYF
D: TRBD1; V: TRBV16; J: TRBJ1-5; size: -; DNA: TGTGCCAGCAGCCGAGAGGGGGCTAGCAATCAGCCCCAGCATTTT; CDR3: CASSREGASNQPQHF
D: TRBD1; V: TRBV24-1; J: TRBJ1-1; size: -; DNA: TGTGCCACCTCCACAGGGGTTAGCACTGAAGCTTTCTTT; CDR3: CATSTGVSTEAFF
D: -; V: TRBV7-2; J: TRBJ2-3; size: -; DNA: TGTGCCAGCAGCTTAGCGGGAAGCACAGATACGCAGTATTTT; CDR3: CASSLAGSTDTQYF
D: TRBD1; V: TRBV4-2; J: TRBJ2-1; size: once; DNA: TGTGCCAGCAGCTTAGGGACAGCGAATGAGCAGTTCTTC; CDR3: CASSLGTANEQFF
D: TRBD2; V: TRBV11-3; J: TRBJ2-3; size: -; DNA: TGTGCCAGCAGCCCTGGACTGGGCGGGGGATTCACAGATACGCAGTATTTT; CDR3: CASSPGLGGGFTDTQYF
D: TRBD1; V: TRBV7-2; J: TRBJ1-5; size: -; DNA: TGTGCCAGCAGCTTAGTCCCGACAGGGTTGGGCAATCAGCCCCAGCATTTT; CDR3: CASSLVPTGLGNQPQHF
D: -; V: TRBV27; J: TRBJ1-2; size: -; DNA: TGTGCCAGCAGTTTTCCCGGTAGCTATGGCTACACCTTC; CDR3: CASSFPGSYGYTF
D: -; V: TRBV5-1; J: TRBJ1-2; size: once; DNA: TGCGCCAGCAGCTTGGACCCGTCGTATGGCTACACCTTC; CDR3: CASSLDPSYGYTF
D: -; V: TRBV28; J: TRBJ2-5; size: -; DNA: TGTGCCAGCAGTTTAATGGTAGAGACCCAGTACTTC; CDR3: CASSLMVETQYF
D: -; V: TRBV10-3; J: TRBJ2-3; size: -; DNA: TGTGCCATCAGTACAGGGATCGAGGGTACGCAGTATTTT; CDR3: CAISTGIEGTQYF
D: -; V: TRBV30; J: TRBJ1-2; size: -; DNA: TGTGCCTGGAGTGTACTTCCAGCCACACTCCCCGACAGTGAACGGGATGGCTACACCTTC; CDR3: CAWSVLPATLPDSERDGYTF
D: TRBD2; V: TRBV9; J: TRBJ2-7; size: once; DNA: TGTGCCAGCAGTCCCGGGAGGGCCCGTGGCGAGCAGTACTTC; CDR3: CASSPGRARGEQYF
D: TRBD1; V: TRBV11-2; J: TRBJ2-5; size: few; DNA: TGTGCCAGCAGCAGACAGGGGGGGCTCCAAGAGACCCAGTACTTC; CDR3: CASSRQGGLQETQYF
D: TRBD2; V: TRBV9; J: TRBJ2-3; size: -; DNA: TGTGCCAGCAGCGTAGCTGGGAGGGTCTGGAGCACAGATACGCAGTATTTT; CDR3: CASSVAGRVWSTDTQYF
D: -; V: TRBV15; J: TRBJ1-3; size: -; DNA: TGTGCCACCAGCACCGAGCTCCCCCCAAACACCATATATTTT; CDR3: CATSTELPPNTIYF
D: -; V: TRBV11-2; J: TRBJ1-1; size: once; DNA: TGTGCCAGCAGCTTACCGCGTACTGGGGCTTTCTTT; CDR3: CASSLPRTGAFF
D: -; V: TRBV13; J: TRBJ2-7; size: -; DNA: TGTGCCAGCAGCCCGCCCGGGATCTTAGCGGAGTACTTC; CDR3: CASSPPGILAEYF
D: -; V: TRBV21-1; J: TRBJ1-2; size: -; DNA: TGTGCCAGCAGCAAGACTCAGGGAAACTATGGCTACACCTTC; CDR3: CASSKTQGNYGYTF
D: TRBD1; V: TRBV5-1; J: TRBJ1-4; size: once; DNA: TGCGCCAGCAGCCCCGGACAGGGGGTTACTAATGAAAAACTGTTTTTT; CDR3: CASSPGQGVTNEKLFF
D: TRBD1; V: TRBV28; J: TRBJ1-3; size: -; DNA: TGTGCCAGCAGGACAGGGGGCACTGGAAACACCATATATTTT; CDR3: CASRTGGTGNTIYF
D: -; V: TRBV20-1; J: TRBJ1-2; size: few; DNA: TGCAGTGCTAGTCCCAATCACTATGGCTACACCTTC; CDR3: CSASPNHYGYTF
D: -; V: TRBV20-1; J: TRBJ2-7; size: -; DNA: TGCAGTGCTCGGGCTGGAACCGAGCAGTACTTC; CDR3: CSARAGTEQYF
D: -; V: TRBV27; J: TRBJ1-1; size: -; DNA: TGTGCCAGCAGTCCCCTCTCAAGGAACACTGAAGCTTTCTTT; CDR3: CASSPLSRNTEAFF
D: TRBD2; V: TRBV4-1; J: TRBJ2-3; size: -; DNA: TGCGCCAGCAGCCAAGACTCTCCCGGGACTAGCGTGCGCACAGATACGCAGTATTTT; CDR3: CASSQDSPGTSVRTDTQYF
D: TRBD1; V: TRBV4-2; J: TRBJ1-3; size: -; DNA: TGTGCCAGCAGCGCCACAGGGGCTGGAAACACCATATATTTT; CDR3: CASSATGAGNTIYF
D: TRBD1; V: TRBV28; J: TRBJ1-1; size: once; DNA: TGTGCCAGCAGTTGGGACAGGGGGACGACCACTGAAGCTTTCTTT; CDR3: CASSWDRGTTTEAFF
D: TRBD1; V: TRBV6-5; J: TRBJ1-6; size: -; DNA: TGTGCCAGCGGAGGGATTAGACAGGGGGAGGTCCCCCTCCACTTT; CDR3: CASGGIRQGEVPLHF
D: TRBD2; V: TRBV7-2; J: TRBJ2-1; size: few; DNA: TGTGCCAGCAGCTTGTCCGCCACTAGCGGGGGGGCTAAGGAGCAGTTCTTC; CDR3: CASSLSATSGGAKEQFF
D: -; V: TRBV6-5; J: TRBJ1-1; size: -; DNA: TGTGCCAGCAGTTACTCGAAGGGGTCGAACACTGAAGCTTTCTTT; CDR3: CASSYSKGSNTEAFF
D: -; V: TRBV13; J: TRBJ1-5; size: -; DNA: TGTGCCAGCAGCTTAGGGGCAGGGGAGGGAAATCAGCCCCAGCATTTT; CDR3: CASSLGAGEGNQPQHF
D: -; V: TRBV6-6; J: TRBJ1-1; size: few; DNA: TGTGCCAGCAGTTACCCAGAAGCTTTCTTT; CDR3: CASSYPEAFF
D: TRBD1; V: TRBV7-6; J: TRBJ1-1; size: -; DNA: TGTGCCAGCAGCCCACATCCGGGACAGGGGAGATCGGGCACTGAAGCTTTCTTT; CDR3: CASSPHPGQGRSGTEAFF
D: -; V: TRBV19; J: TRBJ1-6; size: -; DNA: TGTGCCAGTAGTATTCGGCAAACGAGCTCCTATAATTCACCCCTCCACTTT; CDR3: CASSIRQTSSYNSPLHF